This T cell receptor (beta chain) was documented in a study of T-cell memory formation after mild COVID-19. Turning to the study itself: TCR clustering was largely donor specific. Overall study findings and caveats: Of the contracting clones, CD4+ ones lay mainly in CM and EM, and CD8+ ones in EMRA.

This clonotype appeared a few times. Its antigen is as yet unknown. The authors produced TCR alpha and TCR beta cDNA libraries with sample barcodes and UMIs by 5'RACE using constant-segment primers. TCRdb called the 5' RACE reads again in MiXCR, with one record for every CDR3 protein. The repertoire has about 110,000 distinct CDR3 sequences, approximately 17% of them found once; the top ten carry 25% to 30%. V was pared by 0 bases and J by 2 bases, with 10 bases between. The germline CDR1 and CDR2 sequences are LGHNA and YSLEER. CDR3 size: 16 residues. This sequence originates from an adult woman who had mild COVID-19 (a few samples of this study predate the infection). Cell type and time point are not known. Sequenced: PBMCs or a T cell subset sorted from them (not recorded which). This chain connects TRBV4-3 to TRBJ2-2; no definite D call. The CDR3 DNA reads TGCGCCAGCAGCCAAGATGGGCCAGTAAACACCGGGGAGCTGTTTTTT. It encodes CASSQDGPVNTGELFF.